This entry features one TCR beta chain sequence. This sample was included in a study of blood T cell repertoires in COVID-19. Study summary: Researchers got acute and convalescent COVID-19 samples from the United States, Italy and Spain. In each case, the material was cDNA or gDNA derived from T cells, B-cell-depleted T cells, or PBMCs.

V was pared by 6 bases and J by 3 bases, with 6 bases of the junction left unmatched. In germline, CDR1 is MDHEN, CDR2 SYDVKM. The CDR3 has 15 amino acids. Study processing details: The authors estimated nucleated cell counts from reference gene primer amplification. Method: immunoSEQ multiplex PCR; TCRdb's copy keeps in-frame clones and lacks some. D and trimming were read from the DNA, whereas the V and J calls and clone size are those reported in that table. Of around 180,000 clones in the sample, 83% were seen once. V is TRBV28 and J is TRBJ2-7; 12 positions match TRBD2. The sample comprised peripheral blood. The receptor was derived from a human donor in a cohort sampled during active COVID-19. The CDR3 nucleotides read TGTGCCAGCAGGTTGCCGGGACTAGCGGGCTACGAGCAGTACTTC. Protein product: CASRLPGLAGYEQYF. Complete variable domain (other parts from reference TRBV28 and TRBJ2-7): DVKVTQSSRYLVKRTGEKVFLECVQDMDHENMFWYRQDPGLGLRLIYFSYDVKMKEKGDIPEGYSVSREKKERFSLILESASTNQTSMYLCASRLPGLAGYEQYFGPGTRLTVT.